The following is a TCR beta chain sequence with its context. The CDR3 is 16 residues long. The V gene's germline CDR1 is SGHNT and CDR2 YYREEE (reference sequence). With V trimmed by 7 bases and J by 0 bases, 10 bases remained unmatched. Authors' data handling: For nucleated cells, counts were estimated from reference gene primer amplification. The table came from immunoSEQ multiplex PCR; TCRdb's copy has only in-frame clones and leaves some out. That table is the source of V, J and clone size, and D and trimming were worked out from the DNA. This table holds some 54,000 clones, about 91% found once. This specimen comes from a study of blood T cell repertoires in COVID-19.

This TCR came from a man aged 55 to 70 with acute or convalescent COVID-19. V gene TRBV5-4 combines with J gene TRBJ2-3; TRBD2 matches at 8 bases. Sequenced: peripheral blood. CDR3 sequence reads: CASRTGSGMSTDTQYF. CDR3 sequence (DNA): TGTGCCAGCCGAACAGGTAGCGGGATGAGCACAGATACGCAGTATTTT. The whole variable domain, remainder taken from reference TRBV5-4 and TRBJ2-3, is ETGVTQSPTHLIKTRGQQVTLRCSSQSGHNTVSWYQQALGQGPQFIFQYYREEENGRGNFPPRFSGLQFPNYSSELNVNALELDDSALYLCASRTGSGMSTDTQYFGPGTRLTVL.